A single sample gave rise to the 23 T cell receptor beta chains below, sequenced in a study of shared clonotypes between healthy human individuals. The assay was immunoSEQ multiplex PCR, and TCRdb's table has in-frame clones only and misses some. Altogether about 710,000 clones are present, around 73% being singletons, with the ten largest covering around 2%. Sequenced: memory CD4+ T cells sorted from blood. The sample's subset: CD45RA-negative fraction. The receptors shown here come from a woman aged 25 to 45 in good health.

In its sample, this clone was seen a few times. The V gene is TRBV7-9, the J gene TRBJ2-7; 7 bases are shared with TRBD2. In germline, CDR1 is SEHNR, CDR2 FQNEAQ (reference sequence). With V trimmed by 5 bases and J by 0 bases, 7 bases remained unmatched. The CDR3 runs 15 residues. CDR3 residues: CASSVGRESSYEQYF. As DNA, the CDR3 is TGTGCCAGCAGCGTGGGGCGGGAGAGCTCCTACGAGCAGTACTTC.

The chain joins TRBV25-1 to TRBJ1-1; D may be TRBD1 (5 bases). This CDR3 is built from 13 residues. Trimming took off 4 bases at V and 7 bases at J, with 13 bases between the two ends. In germline, CDR1 is MGHDK, CDR2 SYGVNS. CDR3 protein: CASSAPAGGEAFF. The CDR3 DNA follows: TGTGCCAGCAGTGCCCCCGCCGGGGGTGAAGCTTTCTTT. The full variable domain, rest sourced from reference TRBV25-1 and TRBJ1-1, is EADIYQTPRYLVIGTGKKITLECSQTMGHDKMYWYQQDPGMELHLIHYSYGVNSTEKGDLSSESTVSRIRTEHFPLTLESARPSHTSQYLCASSAPAGGEAFFGQGTRLTVV.

The chain is built from TRBV2 and TRBJ2-7, with 8 bases fitting TRBD2. The CDR3 is 15 amino acids. Germline V gene sequence: CDR1 SNHLY, CDR2 FYNNEI. Losses at the gene ends were 3 bases for V and 2 bases for J; bases not matched to a gene: 6. The CDR3 DNA reads as TGTGCCAGCAGTGATCCGGGGGGGGTTCCCTACGAGCAGTACTTC. It encodes CASSDPGGVPYEQYF.

In its sample, this clone was seen a few times. This chain uses TRBV30 with TRBJ2-7; D uncertain. Germline V gene data show CDR1 as GTSNPN and CDR2 as SVGIG (reference sequence). The CDR3 totals 12 residues. V was trimmed by 4 bases and J by 2 bases, leaving 9 bases between them. CDR3 region: CAWKAGAYEQYF. The DNA for the CDR3 is TGTGCCTGGAAGGCAGGAGCCTACGAGCAGTACTTC.

This CDR3 is CASSLKANYGYTF. The CDR3 bases are TGTGCCAGCAGTTTAAAGGCAAACTATGGCTACACCTTC. The V and J genes are TRBV28 and TRBJ1-2; D not certain. The CDR3 totals 13 residues. V was clipped by 2 bases and J by 2 bases, with 6 bases between them. In germline, CDR1 is MDHEN, CDR2 SYDVKM.

A few counts support this clone. This chain connects TRBV7-2 to TRBJ1-1, with D possibly matching TRBD1 (5 bases). CDR1 SGHTA and CDR2 FQGNSA come from the germline V gene. Trimming cost V 5 bases and J 4 bases, with 14 bases left between them. The CDR3 consists of 14 residues. The CDR3, as DNA: TGTGCCAGCAGCCCGCAAGACAGTGGCACTGAAGCTTTCTTT. Protein sequence: CASSPQDSGTEAFF. The complete variable domain, with remaining parts taken from reference TRBV7-2 and TRBJ1-1, reads GAGVSQSPSNKVTEKGKDVELRCDPISGHTALYWYRQSLGQGLEFLIYFQGNSAPDKSGLPSDRFSAERTGGSVSTLTIQRTQQEDSAVYLCASSPQDSGTEAFFGQGTRLTVV.

This clone was seen a few times. The CDR3 region is CASRTLDTQYF. DNA for the CDR3: TGTGCCAGCAGGACTTTGGATACGCAGTATTTT. The chain uses TRBV28 and TRBJ2-3; D unresolved. Germline loops: CDR1 MDHEN, CDR2 SYDVKM. The V and J ends lost 6 bases and 6 bases respectively, with 7 bases between them. CDR3 size: 11 residues.

The gene calls are TRBV5-6 and TRBJ1-5; D unclear. The ends were cut back, 0 bases at V and 4 bases at J, with 5 bases in the middle. This CDR3 contains 13 residues. Germline V gene lookup returns CDR1 SGHDT and CDR2 YYEEEE. Written as DNA, the CDR3 is TGTGCCAGCAGCTTGGACAGTAATCAGCCCCAGCATTTT. This sequence encodes CASSLDSNQPQHF.

This sequence joins TRBV6-5 and TRBJ2-1, with D perhaps matching TRBD1 (5 bases). Germline CDR1 reads MNHEY; CDR2 reads SVGAGI. V gave up 2 bases and J gave up 9 bases, with 17 bases separating them. The CDR3 is 15 residues long. The chain's CDR3 is CASSYAYLGRGEQFF. The CDR3 coding sequence is TGTGCCAGCAGTTACGCCTACCTAGGAAGGGGTGAGCAGTTCTTC.

The V and J genes are TRBV19 and TRBJ1-1; D may be TRBD1 (6 bases). The CDR3 is made up of 13 amino acids. Trimming took off 8 bases at V and 4 bases at J, with 14 bases between the two ends. Per germline, CDR1 LNHDA and CDR2 SQIVND (reference sequence). The chain's CDR3 is CASYSKQGTEAFF. CDR3 coding DNA: TGTGCCAGTTATTCTAAACAGGGCACTGAAGCTTTCTTT. Full variable domain (outside the CDR3, taken from reference TRBV19 and TRBJ1-1): DGGITQSPKYLFRKEGQNVTLSCEQNLNHDAMYWYRQDPGQGLRLIYYSQIVNDFQKGDIAEGYSVSREKKESFPLTVTSAQKNPTAFYLCASYSKQGTEAFFGQGTRLTVV.

This chain joins TRBV28 and TRBJ1-4, with D maybe TRBD1 (5 bases). The germline V gene encodes CDR1 MDHEN and CDR2 SYDVKM. V was pared by 8 bases and J by 2 bases, with 15 bases between. This CDR3 has 15 amino acids. CDR3 region: CASSSMGPTNEKLFF. The DNA for the CDR3 is TGTGCCAGCTCGAGCATGGGGCCTACTAATGAAAAACTGTTTTTT. The full variable domain, in which reference TRBV28 and TRBJ1-4 provide the parts outside the CDR3, is DVKVTQSSRYLVKRTGEKVFLECVQDMDHENMFWYRQDPGLGLRLIYFSYDVKMKEKGDIPEGYSVSREKKERFSLILESASTNQTSMYLCASSSMGPTNEKLFFGSGTQLSVL.

The rearrangement uses TRBV27 and TRBJ2-5; D unclear. The CDR3 sequence is 15 residues long. With 6 bases removed from V and 1 base from J, the gap between germline ends came to 15 bases. The germline gives CDR1 MNHEY, CDR2 SMNVEV (reference sequence). The CDR3 nucleotides read TGTGCCAGCAGCCTAGGGCCGCTTCCCCAAGAGACCCAGTACTTC. Its translation is CASSLGPLPQETQYF.

The CDR3 region is CASSQAPGGTSGYNEQFF. The CDR3 nucleotides read TGCGCCAGCAGCCAAGCCCCCGGAGGGACTAGCGGATACAATGAGCAGTTCTTC. The chain combines TRBV4-1 with TRBJ2-1; 11 bases agree with TRBD2. Germline CDR1 reads MGHRA; CDR2 reads YSYEKL. Unmatched junction bases numbered 9, after V lost 1 base and J lost 4 bases. There are 18 residues in the CDR3.

The chain couples TRBV4-1 to TRBJ2-7; maybe TRBD2 (6 bases). The V and J ends lost 0 bases and 6 bases respectively, with 18 bases between them. CDR3 length equals 16 residues. In germline, CDR1 is MGHRA, CDR2 YSYEKL. The DNA for the CDR3 is TGCGCCAGCAGCCAAGATCTGCCCGGGAGTGCTTTCGAGCAGTACTTC. It specifies CASSQDLPGSAFEQYF.

J is TRBJ1-5 and V is TRBV10-3, with D uncertain. This CDR3 has 13 amino acids. Germline V CDR1 and CDR2: ENHRY, SYGVKD. V lost 0 bases, J lost 3 bases, and 3 bases lay in between. As DNA, the CDR3 is TGTGCCATCAGTGAGTCGTACAATCAGCCCCAGCATTTT. It specifies CAISESYNQPQHF.

This sequence joins TRBV4-2 and TRBJ2-5; D assignment may be TRBD1 or TRBD2 (6 bases each). CDR1 LGHNA and CDR2 YNFKEQ come from the germline V gene. V shed 0 bases and J shed 2 bases, with 13 bases lying between them. The CDR3 contains 16 residues. DNA for the CDR3: TGTGCCAGCAGCCAAGATTACCGAGGGGGGCAAGAGACCCAGTACTTC. As protein: CASSQDYRGGQETQYF.

V and J are TRBV19 and TRBJ1-5; 8 bases agree with TRBD1. The CDR3 totals 13 residues. Germline V gene data show CDR1 as LNHDA and CDR2 as SQIVND (reference sequence). With V trimmed by 6 bases and J by 7 bases, 5 bases remained unmatched. The CDR3 DNA reads TGTGCCAGTAGGGACAGGGACGGACAGCCCCAGCATTTT. Its protein product is CASRDRDGQPQHF.

This clone has only one observation. The genes are TRBV28 and TRBJ1-2; D not resolved. Germline lookup yields CDR1 MDHEN and CDR2 SYDVKM. Trimming shortened V by 6 bases and J by 8 bases, and 19 bases separated the two germline ends. The CDR3 sequence is 14 residues long. The CDR3 region has the DNA TGTGCCAGCAGCCCCGCAGCGGGAGTGAGGGGCTACACCTTC. Translation gives CASSPAAGVRGYTF.

The chain recombines TRBV2 with TRBJ2-1; D is unresolved. The CDR3 sequence is 15 residues long. Per the germline V gene, CDR1 is SNHLY and CDR2 is FYNNEI. Trimming removed 4 bases from V and 2 bases from J, with 12 bases in between. In DNA, the CDR3 is TGTGCCAGCAGTGTACCCGGGTCTACCTACAATGAGCAGTTCTTC. It is translated as CASSVPGSTYNEQFF.

This sequence joins TRBV27 and TRBJ2-1; no reliable D call. This CDR3 contains 13 residues. V was shortened by 4 bases and J by 8 bases, with 12 bases between the two germline ends. Per the germline V gene, CDR1 is MNHEY and CDR2 is SMNVEV (reference sequence). The CDR3 loop reads CASSSSSVDEQFF. The CDR3 DNA follows: TGTGCCAGCAGTTCGAGTTCGGTAGATGAGCAGTTCTTC.

The chain joins TRBV5-1 to TRBJ1-1; D may be TRBD1 (5 bases). The CDR3 spans 13 residues. Germline loops: CDR1 SGHRS, CDR2 YFSETQ. Trimming removed 4 bases from V and 1 base from J, with 8 bases in between. CDR3 residues: CASSAGGNTEAFF. The CDR3 bases are TGCGCCAGCAGCGCCGGGGGGAACACTGAAGCTTTCTTT.

The rearrangement uses TRBV10-2 and TRBJ1-5, with a tentative D call TRBD1 (5 bases). Between the trimmed V and J ends, which lost 4 bases and 7 bases, there was a span of 11 bases. Germline V gene sequence: CDR1 WSHSY, CDR2 SAAADI. The CDR3 contains 13 residues. The CDR3 is CASSVGAGQPQHF. Here the CDR3 DNA reads TGCGCCAGCAGTGTAGGGGCCGGGCAGCCCCAGCATTTT.

The chain links TRBV28 to TRBJ1-4; 7 bases map to TRBD1. In germline, CDR1 is MDHEN, CDR2 SYDVKM. The V and J ends lost 0 bases and 0 bases, in that order; junction bases with no gene match: 7. CDR3 length: 18 residues. The CDR3 protein is CASSLWIDRAATNEKLFF. The CDR3 DNA reads TGTGCCAGCAGTTTATGGATAGACAGGGCAGCAACTAATGAAAAACTGTTTTTT.